This T cell receptor (beta chain) was identified in a study of OX40 agonist ivuxolimab in advanced cancers. V lost 4 bases, J lost 0 bases, and 11 bases lay in between. This CDR3 has 15 residues. CDR1 SGHRS and CDR2 YFSETQ come from the germline V gene. Study-level findings and limits: At doses 0.1 to 3.0 mg/kg, CD4+ and CD8+ clones expanded.

This clone was observed a single time. The antigen remains undetermined. The data were produced by immunoSEQ multiplex PCR, yet TCRdb's version contains in-frame clones alone and is incomplete. Among 60,000 to 85,000 clones listed, approximately 90% were seen once. The receptor was isolated from an adult with an advanced solid tumor such as melanoma, head and neck, liver or kidney cancer. Material: CD4+ or CD8+ T cells sorted from blood, obtained in a trial of the OX40 agonist ivuxolimab. The V call is TRBV5-1, the J call TRBJ2-1; D is uncertain. The CDR3 sequence: CASSPMSSSYNEQFF. The CDR3, as DNA: TGCGCCAGCAGCCCCATGTCGAGCTCCTACAATGAGCAGTTCTTC.